The entry that follows covers one T cell receptor beta chain sequence. Its matching antigen is unknown. Sequencing used immunoSEQ multiplex PCR; TCRdb keeps in-frame clones, though not all of them. Here the sample spans roughly 1,800,000 clones, about 95% being singletons. This record comes from a study of shared clonotypes between healthy human individuals. On the study more broadly: Plates per donor: three CD4 naive, three CD4 memory, two CD8 naive, one CD8 memory. Whole-study results and caveats: The generation probabilities recorded for non-shared clonotypes fell below those of clonotypes shared by all four donors.

CD8 cells regarded as naive lacked CD45RO, were positively chosen for CCR7, and omitted terminally differentiated effector memory CD45RA+ cells. Source material: naive CD8+ T cells sorted from blood. The source of this sequence is a man younger than 30 in good health.

The CDR3 DNA follows: TGCGCCAGCAGCCAAGTACGCCAGGTGAACACTGAAGCTTTCTTT. As protein: CASSQVRQVNTEAFF. The rearrangement uses TRBV4-1 and TRBJ1-1, with D uncertain. The CDR3 runs to 15 residues. Germline V gives CDR1 MGHRA, CDR2 YSYEKL. The germline V and J ends were trimmed by 1 base and 0 bases, with 9 bases remaining between them.